The 8 T cell receptor beta chains below all came from one sample that was sequenced in a study of cytomegalovirus exposure and HLA in healthy donors. Use of 60 Vbeta and 13 Jbeta primers characterized the PCR. The assay was immunoSEQ multiplex PCR, and TCRdb's table has in-frame clones only and misses some. The table shows around 180,000 clones, with roughly 87% occurring only once. The sample comprised PBMCs. Every receptor here comes from a girl under two years old in good health and CMV-seronegative.

J is TRBJ1-1 and V is TRBV11-2; D not resolved. V dropped 4 bases and J dropped 0 bases, with 6 bases sitting between them. The CDR3 length is 13 residues. Germline V gene lookup returns CDR1 SGHAT and CDR2 FQNNGV. The CDR3 nucleotides read TGTGCCAGCAGCTCTCAGATGAACACTGAAGCTTTCTTT. Residues: CASSSQMNTEAFF.

The gene calls are TRBV2 and TRBJ1-4, with D possibly being TRBD1 (5 bases). This CDR3 region has 14 residues. Germline V lookup: CDR1 SNHLY, CDR2 FYNNEI. V lost 7 bases and J lost 6, with 15 bases in between. CDR3 bases: TGTGCCAGCAAGGATGGCAGGGACTATGAAAAACTGTTTTTT. Translated: CASKDGRDYEKLFF.

The V gene is TRBV29-1, the J gene TRBJ2-5, with TRBD2 as a possible D gene (7 bases). The CDR3 contains 14 residues. V was pared by 5 bases and J by 5 bases, with 18 bases between. CDR1 and CDR2 (germline): SQVTM, ANQGSEA. For the CDR3, the DNA is TGCAGCGTTCCCCCCCGGGGGGCGCGGGAGACCCAGTACTTC. This sequence encodes CSVPPRGARETQYF. Filled out from reference TRBV29-1 and TRBJ2-5, the complete variable domain reads SAVISQKPSRDICQRGTSLTIQCQVDSQVTMMFWYRQQPGQSLTLIATANQGSEATYESGFVIDKFPISRPNLTFSTLTVSNMSPEDSSIYLCSVPPRGARETQYFGPGTRLLVL.

The CDR3 loop is CASSLGPSTAYGYTF. The CDR3 nucleotides are TGTGCCAGCAGCTTAGGACCTTCGACAGCCTATGGCTACACCTTC. The chain uses TRBV7-3 and TRBJ1-2, with a tentative D call TRBD1 (5 bases). V was clipped by 2 bases and J by 4 bases, with 14 bases between them. The CDR3 is 15 amino acids. The V gene's germline CDR1 is SGHTA and CDR2 FQGTGA.

The chain is built from TRBV4-3 and TRBJ2-7; tentatively, D is TRBD1 (5 bases). Deletions cut 3 bases from V and 2 bases from J, with 17 bases between. CDR3 length equals 16 residues. Germline values: CDR1 LGHNA, CDR2 YSLEER. CDR3: CASSQQSTALAYEQYF. The CDR3 DNA reads TGCGCCAGCAGCCAGCAATCGACAGCACTTGCCTACGAGCAGTACTTC.

This sequence joins TRBV27 and TRBJ2-7; D is uncertain. This CDR3 comprises 14 residues. Per germline, CDR1 MNHEY and CDR2 SMNVEV (reference sequence). V lost 6 bases and J 2 bases, leaving 14 bases between the germline ends. CDR3 in DNA: TGTGCCAGCAGCCTAAATCGGCGGACCTACGAGCAGTACTTC. This sequence encodes CASSLNRRTYEQYF.

CDR3 amino acids: CSADSGTSGYF. In DNA form, the CDR3 reads TGCAGTGCTGATTCCGGGACTAGCGGTTATTTT. This chain connects TRBV20-1 to TRBJ2-3; 11 nucleotides line up with TRBD2. The ends lost 5 bases at V and 15 bases at J; junction bases unmatched: 7. CDR3 size: 11 residues. Germline V gene sequence: CDR1 DFQATT, CDR2 SNEGSKA (reference sequence).

The chain links TRBV19 to TRBJ2-3; 9 nucleotides line up with TRBD2. The CDR3 consists of 17 residues. J lost 1 base, V lost 5 bases, and 10 bases had no gene match. The germline gives CDR1 LNHDA, CDR2 SQIVND (reference sequence). CDR3 nucleotides: TGTGCCAGTAGTCAAGGGCGGGAGGGCCCTGGCACAGATACGCAGTATTTT. It codes for CASSQGREGPGTDTQYF. Full variable domain (outside the CDR3, taken from reference TRBV19 and TRBJ2-3): DGGITQSPKYLFRKEGQNVTLSCEQNLNHDAMYWYRQDPGQGLRLIYYSQIVNDFQKGDIAEGYSVSREKKESFPLTVTSAQKNPTAFYLCASSQGREGPGTDTQYFGPGTRLTVL.